The following is a TCR beta chain sequence with its context. Its cognate antigen is unknown. These data belong to a study of T cell repertoires in aging, cancer and after chemotherapy. Background on the study: Healthy donor repertoires were recorded over several months to years and showed clear clonal overlap. Millions of TCR reads made up the full dataset. Study-level findings and limits: Untreated cancer patients had significantly lower blood TCR diversity than age-matched healthy donors. In healthy donors, age-related TCR diversity loss mainly reflected lost richness.

Multiplex touch-down PCR with TRB-A/B primers amplified rearranged V-D-J TRB sequences. Using its own MiXCR run on the multiplex PCR reads, TCRdb lists one record per CDR3 protein. The sample records under 5,000 distinct CDR3 sequences, about 31% being singletons. The template was genomic DNA from peripheral blood, not RNA. In germline, CDR1 is MNHEY, CDR2 SVGEGT. The V end lost 6 bases, the J end lost 2 bases, and 17 bases lay between the germline ends. The CDR3 is 16 residues long. The origin of this receptor is a human donor in good health. The chain employs TRBV6-2 or TRBV6-3 and TRBJ2-1; tentative D call: TRBD2 (5 bases). Sequencing was carried out using blood. For the CDR3, the DNA is TGTGCCAGCAGCCCTAGGGTAGCGCCTGCCTACAATGAGCAGTTCTTC. This gives the protein CASSPRVAPAYNEQFF.